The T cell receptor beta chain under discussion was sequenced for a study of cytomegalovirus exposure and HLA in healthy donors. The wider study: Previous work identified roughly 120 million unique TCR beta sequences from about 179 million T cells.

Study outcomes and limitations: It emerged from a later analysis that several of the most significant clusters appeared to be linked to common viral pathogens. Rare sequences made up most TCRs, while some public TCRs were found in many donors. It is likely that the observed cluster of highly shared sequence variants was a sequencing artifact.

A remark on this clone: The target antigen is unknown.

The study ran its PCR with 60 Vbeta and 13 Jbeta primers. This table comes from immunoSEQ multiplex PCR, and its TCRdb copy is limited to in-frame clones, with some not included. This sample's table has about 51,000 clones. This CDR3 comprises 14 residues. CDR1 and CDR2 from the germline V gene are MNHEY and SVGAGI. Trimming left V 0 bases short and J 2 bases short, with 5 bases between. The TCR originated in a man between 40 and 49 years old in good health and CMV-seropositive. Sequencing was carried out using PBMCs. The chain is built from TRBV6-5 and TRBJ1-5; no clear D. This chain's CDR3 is CASSYSRGNQPQHF. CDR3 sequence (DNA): TGTGCCAGCAGTTACTCGCGGGGCAATCAGCCCCAGCATTTT.